Shown below are 27 T cell receptor beta chains from a single sample sequenced in a study of blood T cell repertoires in COVID-19. Profiled with immunoSEQ multiplex PCR; TCRdb holds only in-frame clones, not every one. The table shows about 310,000 clones, with around 90% occurring only once. Sequencing used peripheral blood. These receptors were taken from a woman aged 35 to 49 with COVID-19, enrolled during active disease.

This sequence joins TRBV10-3 and TRBJ2-7; the D gene is possibly TRBD1 (6 bases). The V and J ends lost 6 bases and 4 bases respectively, with 13 bases between them. The CDR3 is 13 amino acids. Germline loops: CDR1 ENHRY, CDR2 SYGVKD. The CDR3 coding sequence is TGTGCCATCAGCGCCAGGGGTCAGTACGAGCAGTACTTC. Its protein is CAISARGQYEQYF.

The chain uses TRBV19 and TRBJ1-6, with 7 positions matching TRBD1. After removal of 6 bases from V and 0 bases from J, the junction contained 11 bases not matched to a gene. Germline CDR1 and CDR2: LNHDA and SQIVND (reference sequence). The CDR3 runs 18 residues. CDR3 protein: CASSRDSGTSSYNSPLHF. The DNA of the CDR3 is TGTGCCAGTAGCCGGGACAGTGGTACGAGCTCCTATAATTCACCCCTCCACTTT. Full variable domain (missing parts from reference TRBV19 and TRBJ1-6): DGGITQSPKYLFRKEGQNVTLSCEQNLNHDAMYWYRQDPGQGLRLIYYSQIVNDFQKGDIAEGYSVSREKKESFPLTVTSAQKNPTAFYLCASSRDSGTSSYNSPLHFGNGTRLTVT.

The genes are TRBV4-3 and TRBJ1-1; D perhaps matches TRBD1 (5 bases). CDR3 size: 17 residues. The germline V and J ends were trimmed by 2 bases and 4 bases, with 20 bases remaining between them. From germline, CDR1 is LGHNA and CDR2 YSLEER. CDR3 nucleotides: TGCGCCAGCAGCCAACTCGGGAGGGGAGGGTTGGGCACTGAAGCTTTCTTT. Its protein is CASSQLGRGGLGTEAFF.

In its sample, this clone was seen once. The rearrangement joins TRBV6-2 or TRBV6-3 to TRBJ1-3; D unresolved. The CDR3 runs to 14 residues. Germline V gene lookup returns CDR1 MNHEY and CDR2 SVGEGT. The V end was cut by 5 bases, the J end by 0 bases, with 8 bases between. CDR3 in amino acids: CASSGGYSGNTIYF. Here the CDR3 DNA reads TGTGCCAGCAGTGGAGGATACTCTGGAAACACCATATATTTT.

This clone was picked up a small number of times. The rearrangement uses TRBV6-1 and TRBJ1-6; D gene unclear. The CDR3 is 14 amino acids. From germline, CDR1 is MNHNS and CDR2 SASEGT. V lost 0 bases and J lost 7, with 7 bases in between. CDR3 region: CASSEARANSPLHF. The CDR3 region has the DNA TGTGCCAGCAGTGAAGCGAGGGCCAATTCACCCCTCCACTTT.

The sample holds a few counts of this clone. The V and J genes are TRBV6-2 or TRBV6-3 and TRBJ1-1, with a possible D match to TRBD1 (6 bases). The germline V gene has CDR1 MNHEY and CDR2 SVGEGT. The CDR3 loop spans 14 amino acids. Trimming stripped 6 bases from V and 4 bases from J, with 15 bases between. The CDR3: CASSWTQGSTEAFF. The CDR3 DNA follows: TGTGCCAGCAGCTGGACGCAGGGGAGCACTGAAGCTTTCTTT.

Here the CDR3 DNA reads TGCAGCGTTAACCTTTCAGACACTGAAGCTTTCTTT. It specifies CSVNLSDTEAFF. The chain employs TRBV29-1 and TRBJ1-1; D unclear. V shed 5 bases and J shed 3 bases, with 10 bases lying between them. The CDR3 length is 12 residues. CDR1 SQVTM and CDR2 ANQGSEA come from the germline V gene.

The chain links TRBV28 to TRBJ1-1; D remains unclear. The V and J ends lost 6 bases and 4 bases respectively, with 9 bases between them. The length of the CDR3 is 12 residues. Germline V gene sequence: CDR1 MDHEN, CDR2 SYDVKM. CDR3 region: CASRDRGTEAFF. For the CDR3, the DNA is TGTGCCAGCAGGGACCGGGGCACTGAAGCTTTCTTT.

The chain uses TRBV24-1 and TRBJ2-2, with 8 positions matching TRBD1. Trimming took 3 bases from V and 6 from J; bases not matched to a gene: 8. This CDR3 is 16 amino acids long. The V gene's germline CDR1 is KGHDR and CDR2 SFDVKD. CDR3 protein: CATSDPRTGSAGELFF. The CDR3 DNA reads TGTGCCACCAGTGATCCACGGACAGGGTCGGCCGGGGAGCTGTTTTTT.

V is TRBV13 and J is TRBJ2-2, with D unresolved. Germline values: CDR1 PRHDT, CDR2 FYEKMQ (reference sequence). This CDR3 comprises 15 residues. The germline V and J ends were trimmed by 5 bases and 0 bases, with 10 bases remaining between them. The CDR3: CASSLPRTNTGELFF. DNA for the CDR3: TGTGCCAGCAGCCTCCCTAGAACGAACACCGGGGAGCTGTTTTTT.

The chain employs TRBV13 and TRBJ1-1; TRBD1 matches at 9 bases. Per the germline V gene, CDR1 is PRHDT and CDR2 is FYEKMQ (reference sequence). The ends lost 3 bases at V and 4 bases at J; junction bases unmatched: 6. The CDR3 loop spans 15 amino acids. The CDR3: CASSFTGTGTTEAFF. The CDR3 nucleotides read TGTGCCAGCAGCTTTACCGGGACAGGGACCACTGAAGCTTTCTTT.

V gene TRBV30 combines with J gene TRBJ1-1; D unclear. This CDR3 has 17 amino acids. V was shortened by 4 bases and J by 0 bases, with 21 bases between the two germline ends. The germline CDR1 and CDR2 sequences are GTSNPN and SVGIG (reference sequence). This chain's CDR3 is CAWKREGSFLLNTEAFF. The CDR3 coding sequence is TGTGCCTGGAAGAGAGAGGGATCCTTCTTATTGAACACTGAAGCTTTCTTT.

The V gene is TRBV30, the J gene TRBJ1-4; 7 bases align to TRBD1. V was pared by 3 bases and J by 14 bases, with 6 bases of the junction left unmatched. Per germline, CDR1 GTSNPN and CDR2 SVGIG (reference sequence). This CDR3 is built from 11 residues. Here the CDR3 reads CAWRRTQGLFF. CDR3 bases: TGTGCCTGGAGAAGAACACAGGGGCTGTTTTTT.

J is TRBJ2-5 and V is TRBV19; TRBD2 matches 8 bases. The V and J ends lost 3 bases and 1 base, in that order; junction bases with no gene match: 7. The CDR3 covers 16 residues. CDR1 is LNHDA and CDR2 is SQIVND in the germline V gene (reference sequence). CDR3 in amino acids: CASSIGLAGFQETQYF. The CDR3 nucleotides read TGTGCCAGTAGTATCGGACTAGCTGGGTTCCAAGAGACCCAGTACTTC.

The rearrangement uses TRBV4-2 and TRBJ2-7, with a possible D match to TRBD1 (5 bases). In germline, CDR1 is LGHNA, CDR2 YNFKEQ. V shed 4 bases and J shed 3 bases, with 13 bases lying between them. This CDR3 has 14 residues. In DNA, the CDR3 is TGTGCCAGCAGCCCCCGCGTTCAGGGCTACGAGCAGTACTTC. Its protein product is CASSPRVQGYEQYF.

The CDR3, as DNA: TGTGCCAGCAGCTTACAGGGACATTTAAGCTCCTACGAGCAGTACTTC. Protein product: CASSLQGHLSSYEQYF. V gene TRBV7-2 combines with J gene TRBJ2-7, with D possibly TRBD1 on 6 matching bases. V was shortened by 2 bases and J by 0 bases, with 14 bases between the two germline ends. CDR3 length: 16 residues. From germline, CDR1 is SGHTA and CDR2 FQGNSA.

The chain carries TRBV29-1 and TRBJ1-1; TRBD1 matches 7 bases. Germline-derived CDR1 and CDR2 are SQVTM and ANQGSEA. The CDR3 has 15 amino acids. The DNA of the CDR3 is TGCAGTTCCAAGGGGTCAGGGGGAGTGAACACTGAAGCTTTCTTT. Its translation: CSSKGSGGVNTEAFF. The variable domain in full, completed from reference TRBV29-1 and TRBJ1-1, reads SAVISQKPSRDICQRGTSLTIQCQVDSQVTMMFWYRQQPGQSLTLIATANQGSEATYESGFVIDKFPISRPNLTFSTLTVSNMSPEDSSIYLCSSKGSGGVNTEAFFGQGTRLTVV.

The chain joins TRBV5-1 to TRBJ2-5; 13 bases are a match to TRBD2. After removal of 0 bases from V and 4 bases from J, the junction contained 12 bases not matched to a gene. Germline V gives CDR1 SGHRS, CDR2 YFSETQ. This CDR3 spans 19 amino acids. As DNA, the CDR3 is TGCGCCAGCAGCTTGGCAGGACTAGCGGGGGCCTTGGTGGGAGAGACCCAGTACTTC. It encodes CASSLAGLAGALVGETQYF.

DNA of the CDR3: TGTGCCAGCAGCGTAGCCGAGACAGTCTCCTACGAGCAGTACTTC. Translation: CASSVAETVSYEQYF. The J gene is TRBJ2-7, the V gene TRBV9; a weak D match, TRBD1 (5 bases). Germline CDR1 is SGDLS and CDR2 is YYNGEE. V gave up 0 bases and J gave up 0 bases, with 10 bases separating them. This CDR3 comprises 15 residues.

Comment on this clone: The same CDR3 arises from other DNA sequences in this sample as well. J is TRBJ2-5 and V is TRBV27; the D gene is possibly TRBD2 (5 bases). The CDR3 covers 14 residues. Deletions cut 3 bases from V and 1 base from J, with 9 bases between. Germline V gene sequence: CDR1 MNHEY, CDR2 SMNVEV (reference sequence). CDR3 sequence (DNA): TGTGCCAGCAGTTTGATCGGGGTCCAAGAGACCCAGTACTTC. It translates to CASSLIGVQETQYF.

This chain joins TRBV7-2 and TRBJ2-2; no reliable D call. The germline gives CDR1 SGHTA, CDR2 FQGNSA. The V gene lost 3 bases and the J gene lost 5 bases, with 10 bases spanning the gap. This CDR3 comprises 14 residues. CDR3 sequence (DNA): TGTGCCAGCAGCTTGAGAGTTTGGACCGGGGAGCTGTTTTTT. Translated, it gives CASSLRVWTGELFF.

This rearrangement joins TRBV27 to TRBJ2-2, with TRBD1 matching over 8 bases. The CDR3 has 15 amino acids. V dropped 3 bases and J dropped 7; count of bases not matched to a gene: 7. The germline V gene has CDR1 MNHEY and CDR2 SMNVEV (reference sequence). For the CDR3, the DNA is TGTGCCAGCAGTTTTCTAGGACAGGGCATCGGGGAGCTGTTTTTT. This sequence encodes CASSFLGQGIGELFF.

The genes are TRBV3-1 (or the pseudogene TRBV3-2) and TRBJ1-6, with 8 bases lining up with TRBD1. The trim removed 4 bases at V and 10 bases at J, leaving 15 bases unmatched. This CDR3 contains 17 residues. Germline V gene sequence: CDR1 LGHDT, CDR2 YNNKEL (reference sequence). Written as DNA, the CDR3 is TGTGCCAGCAGCCCGCATACCGACAGGGGCCTTGGGTCACCCCTCCACTTT. Residues: CASSPHTDRGLGSPLHF.

V is TRBV11-1 and J is TRBJ2-1; 7 positions match TRBD2. Losses at the gene ends were 0 bases for V and 3 bases for J; bases not matched to a gene: 8. From germline, CDR1 is SGHAT and CDR2 FQDESV (reference sequence). This CDR3 spans 17 amino acids. CDR3 coding DNA: TGTGCCAGCAGCTTAGCGCGGGCGGGAGCTTTCTACAATGAGCAGTTCTTC. Protein product: CASSLARAGAFYNEQFF.

The rearrangement uses TRBV12-3 or TRBV12-4 and TRBJ2-7; TRBD2 is a possible D gene (5 bases). V was pared by 8 bases and J by 2 bases, with 13 bases between. The CDR3 runs to 13 residues. The CDR3 DNA follows: TGTGCCAGCCGGGTATCGGGGACCTACGAGCAGTACTTC. It encodes CASRVSGTYEQYF.

CDR3 region: CASSITGMPNTGELFF. The CDR3 nucleotides are TGTGCCAGTAGTATCACCGGGATGCCCAACACCGGGGAGCTGTTTTTT. The V call is TRBV19, the J call TRBJ2-2, with a tentative D call TRBD2 (5 bases). The CDR3 spans 16 residues. The V gene lost 3 bases and the J gene lost 2 bases, with 13 bases spanning the gap. Germline CDR1 LNHDA, CDR2 SQIVND (reference sequence).

This clone was detected a few times. The chain uses TRBV7-9 and TRBJ1-1; a possible D gene is TRBD1 (6 bases). This CDR3 has 15 residues. Germline lookup yields CDR1 SEHNR and CDR2 FQNEAQ (reference sequence). Trimming stripped 1 base from V and 4 bases from J, with 13 bases between. CDR3 in amino acids: CASSLGRGASTEAFF. DNA of the CDR3: TGTGCCAGCAGCTTAGGACGGGGGGCGAGCACTGAAGCTTTCTTT. Based on the CDR3 plus reference TRBV7-9 and TRBJ1-1, the full variable domain is DTGVSQNPRHKITKRGQNVTFRCDPISEHNRLYWYRQTLGQGPEFLTYFQNEAQLEKSRLLSDRFSAERPKGSFSTLEIQRTEQGDSAMYLCASSLGRGASTEAFFGQGTRLTVV.